What follows describes a single T cell receptor beta chain. Its antigen specificity is not known. Within one base of it there is no much larger clone, and no base qualities were kept. This record belongs to a study of CD8 T cells in Susac syndrome (dated by TCRdb to the late 2010s). General notes on the study: Whether CD8+ T cell activation and differentiation in Susac syndrome was antigen driven was tested using repertoire sequencing. The clonality of the CD8+ T cell repertoire was compared across approximately twelve healthy donors, about 14 Susac syndrome patients and about 15 multiple sclerosis patients.

Trimming removed 11 bases from V and 6 bases from J, leaving 19 bases between the germline ends. Taken from cysteine to phenylalanine, the CDR3 has 13 residues. Only the CDR3 DNA stays, 39 bases, in frame from base 1. High-throughput TCR beta sequencing profiled peripheral blood CD8+ and CD4+ T cells from healthy donors, Susac syndrome patients and multiple sclerosis patients. Healthy donors were age- and sex-matched controls. Bulk CD8+ and CD4+ T cells were purified by magnetic negative isolation, whereas CD8+ TEMRA cells were enriched by FACS. Blood was collected in EDTA tubes and processed within 24 hours, with PBMCs isolated through density gradient centrifugation. PBMCs intended for TCR sequencing were frozen in liquid nitrogen and were later thawed in a 37 degrees C water bath. Purity of sorted or isolated CD4+, CD8+ and CD8+ TEMRA cells was at least 90%. Overall study results and their limits: The TCR sequencing and HLA analysis was acknowledged to have included a relatively small number of individuals.

RNA was extracted using the RNeasy kit, and about 0.45 to 1 ug of the RNA was reverse transcribed with random hexamers. The immunoSEQ multiplex PCR assay, which covers 54 Vbeta and 13 Jbeta segments, was used to amplify TCR beta CDR3 regions. PCR amplification bias was corrected by using a synthetic template baseline for primer optimization and computational correction. The source study handled its data this way. Reads were annotated to V, D and J genes according to IMGT and were analyzed with immunoSEQ Analyzer, with only productive sequences retained. To calculate clonality, Shannon entropy was normalized by log2 of the number of productive unique sequences and then subtracted from one. Public and private clones were assessed among the 100 most prevalent clones of each patient and control. Clones were defined as Susac-specific if absent from the healthy and MS cohorts, from approximately 1,100 published viral clones and from other ImmuneACCESS disease sequences. TCRdb took the public reads, trimmed them with fastp at Q25, ran MiXCR for clone calling and kept in-frame beta chains. CDR3 protein sequences are deduplicated, and each keeps its most common genes and DNA. TCRdb, not the original authors, processed these V and J calls. For this sample there are more than 65,000 distinct CDR3 sequences; more than 85% appear just once. Clones ranked in the top ten supply approximately 0.25% of the sample.

This TCR was recovered from a human donor in good health. The sequenced material came from CD8+ T cells from PBMCs. Recombination connected TRBV12-3 or TRBV12-4 to TRBJ1-1; the D gene cannot be resolved reliably. CDR3 sequence: CAERQVDGSEAFF. The DNA sequence follows: TGTGCCGAGCGGCAGGTGGATGGTTCTGAAGCTTTCTTT.